The T cell receptor beta chain described here comes from a study of cytomegalovirus exposure and HLA in healthy donors. Note on this clone: Its specificity is unknown.

The germline V gene has CDR1 SGHRS and CDR2 YFSETQ. The CDR3 is 13 residues long. V shed 0 bases and J shed 7 bases, with 8 bases lying between them. General observations from the study: A list of about 180 TCR beta chains associated with cytomegalovirus was given. Most subjects had HLA-A and HLA-B alleles reportedly predicted accurately by TCR beta sequences.

PCR involved 60 Vbeta and 13 Jbeta primers. Data came from immunoSEQ multiplex PCR; TCRdb stores just in-frame clones and leaves some out. Among 150,000 to 200,000 clones listed, around 80% were seen once. The sequenced sample consisted of PBMCs. This sequence joins TRBV5-1 and TRBJ2-1; TRBD2 might be the D (5 bases). The receptor was isolated from a man aged 30-40 years in good health and CMV-seronegative. The CDR3 DNA is TGCGCCAGCAGCTTGGCCGGGGTTAATGAGCAGTTCTTC. This sequence encodes CASSLAGVNEQFF.